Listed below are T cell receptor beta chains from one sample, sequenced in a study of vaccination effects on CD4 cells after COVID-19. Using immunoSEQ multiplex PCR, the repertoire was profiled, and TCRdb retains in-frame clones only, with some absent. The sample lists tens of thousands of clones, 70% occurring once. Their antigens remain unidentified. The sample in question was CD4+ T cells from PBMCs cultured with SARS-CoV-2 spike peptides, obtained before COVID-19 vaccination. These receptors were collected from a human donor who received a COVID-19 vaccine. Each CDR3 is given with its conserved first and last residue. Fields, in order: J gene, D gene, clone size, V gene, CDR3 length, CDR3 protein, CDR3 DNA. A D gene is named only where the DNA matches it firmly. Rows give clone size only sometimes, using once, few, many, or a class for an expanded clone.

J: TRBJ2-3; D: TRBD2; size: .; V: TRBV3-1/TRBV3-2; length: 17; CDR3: CASSQDLASGGADTQYF; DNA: TGTGCCAGCAGCCAAGATTTGGCTAGCGGGGGGGCAGATACGCAGTATTTT
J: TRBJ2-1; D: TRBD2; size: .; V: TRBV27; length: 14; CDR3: CASRAGGSYNEQFF; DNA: TGTGCCAGCAGGGCGGGAGGTTCCTACAATGAGCAGTTCTTC
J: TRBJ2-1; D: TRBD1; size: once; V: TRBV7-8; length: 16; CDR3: CASSLGSGQSYNEQFF; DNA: TGTGCCAGCAGCTTAGGGTCGGGACAGTCCTACAATGAGCAGTTCTTC
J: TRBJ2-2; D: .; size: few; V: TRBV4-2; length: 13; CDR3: CASSQGATGELFF; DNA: TGTGCCAGCAGCCAAGGTGCGACCGGGGAGCTGTTTTTT
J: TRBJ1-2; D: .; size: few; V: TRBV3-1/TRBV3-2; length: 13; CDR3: CASSQGPHYGYTF; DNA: TGTGCCAGCAGCCAAGGGCCACACTATGGCTACACCTTC
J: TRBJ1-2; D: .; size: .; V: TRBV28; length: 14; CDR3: CASSLGRANYGYTF; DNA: TGTGCCAGCAGTTTGGGGCGAGCTAACTATGGCTACACCTTC
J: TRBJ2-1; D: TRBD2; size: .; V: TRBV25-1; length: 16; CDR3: CASSEGGSGRATEQFF; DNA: TGTGCCAGCAGTGAAGGGGGTAGCGGGAGGGCCACTGAGCAGTTCTTC
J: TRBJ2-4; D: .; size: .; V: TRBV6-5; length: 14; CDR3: CASSWGGQVGIQYF; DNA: TGTGCCAGCAGTTGGGGGGGACAGGTCGGCATTCAGTACTTC
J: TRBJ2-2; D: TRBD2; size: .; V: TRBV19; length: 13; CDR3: CASSRGGAGELFF; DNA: TGTGCCAGCAGTCGGGGGGGAGCCGGGGAGCTGTTTTTT
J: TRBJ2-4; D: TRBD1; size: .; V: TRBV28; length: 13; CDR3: CASSWTGPVIQYF; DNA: TGTGCCAGCAGTTGGACAGGGCCGGTCATTCAGTACTTC
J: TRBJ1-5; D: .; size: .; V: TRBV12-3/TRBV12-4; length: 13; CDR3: CASSTSNNQPQHF; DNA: TGTGCCAGCAGCACTAGTAACAATCAGCCCCAGCATTTT
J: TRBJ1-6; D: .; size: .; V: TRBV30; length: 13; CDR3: CACLEMANSPLHF; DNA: TGTGCCTGCTTGGAGATGGCCAATTCACCCCTCCACTTT
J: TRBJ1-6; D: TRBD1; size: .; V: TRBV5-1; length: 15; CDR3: CASSLEGGTNSPLHF; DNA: TGCGCCAGCAGCTTGGAAGGGGGCACTAATTCACCCCTCCACTTT
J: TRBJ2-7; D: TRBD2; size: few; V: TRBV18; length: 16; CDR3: CASSPPGLAGSGEQYF; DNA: TGTGCCAGCTCACCACCGGGACTAGCGGGATCGGGGGAGCAGTACTTC
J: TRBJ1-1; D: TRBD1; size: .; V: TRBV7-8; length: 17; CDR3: CASSLGDRQGLNTEAFF; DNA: TGTGCCAGCAGCTTAGGAGATCGACAGGGCTTGAACACTGAAGCTTTCTTT
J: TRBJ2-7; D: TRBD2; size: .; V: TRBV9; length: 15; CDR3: CASSALAGAAYEQYF; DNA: TGTGCCAGCAGCGCTCTAGCGGGAGCGGCCTACGAGCAGTACTTC
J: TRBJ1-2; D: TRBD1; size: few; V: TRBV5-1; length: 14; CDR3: CASSLDAGGYGYTF; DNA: TGCGCCAGCAGCTTGGACGCAGGGGGCTATGGCTACACCTTC
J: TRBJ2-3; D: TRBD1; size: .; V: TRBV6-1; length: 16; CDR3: CASSEQGGSRTDTQYF; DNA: TGTGCCAGCAGCGAACAGGGGGGTAGCCGCACAGATACGCAGTATTTT
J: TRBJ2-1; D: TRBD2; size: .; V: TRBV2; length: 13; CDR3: CASKERGGYEQFF; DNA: TGTGCCAGCAAAGAGCGGGGGGGCTATGAGCAGTTCTTC
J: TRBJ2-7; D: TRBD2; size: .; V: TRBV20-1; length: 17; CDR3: CSASPASGGGSSYEQYF; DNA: TGCAGTGCTAGTCCGGCTAGCGGGGGGGGAAGCTCCTACGAGCAGTACTTC
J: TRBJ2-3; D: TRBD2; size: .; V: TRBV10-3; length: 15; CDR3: CATSAGRGRTDTQYF; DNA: TGTGCCACCTCAGCGGGAAGGGGCCGCACAGATACGCAGTATTTT
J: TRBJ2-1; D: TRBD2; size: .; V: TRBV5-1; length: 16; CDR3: CASSRDLAGGPSEQFF; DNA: TGCGCCAGCAGCCGGGATCTAGCGGGAGGGCCCAGTGAGCAGTTCTTC
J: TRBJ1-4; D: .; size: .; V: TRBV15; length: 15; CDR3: CATSRDTGTNEKLFF; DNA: TGTGCCACCAGCAGAGATACCGGCACTAATGAAAAACTGTTTTTT
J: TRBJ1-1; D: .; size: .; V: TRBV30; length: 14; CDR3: CAWRGRRGNTEAFF; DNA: TGTGCCTGGAGGGGAAGGAGGGGGAACACTGAAGCTTTCTTT
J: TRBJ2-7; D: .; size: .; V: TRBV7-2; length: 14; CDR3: CASSPTRQRYEQYF; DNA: TGTGCCAGCAGCCCCACAAGGCAGCGCTACGAGCAGTACTTC
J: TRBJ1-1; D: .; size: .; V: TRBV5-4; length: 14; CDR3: CASSTGWVGSEAFF; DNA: TGTGCCAGCAGCACCGGTTGGGTGGGGTCTGAAGCTTTCTTT
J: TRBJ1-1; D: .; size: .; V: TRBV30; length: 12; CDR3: CACQGVNTEAFF; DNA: TGTGCCTGTCAGGGAGTAAACACTGAAGCTTTCTTT
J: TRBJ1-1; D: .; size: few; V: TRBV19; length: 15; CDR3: CASSKQSSMNTEAFF; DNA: TGTGCCAGTAGTAAGCAGAGCTCAATGAACACTGAAGCTTTCTTT
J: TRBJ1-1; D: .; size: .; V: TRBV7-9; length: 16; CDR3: CASSLGTRYMNTEAFF; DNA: TGTGCCAGCAGCCTCGGGACAAGATACATGAACACTGAAGCTTTCTTT